This TCR beta chain was obtained from a study of shared clonotypes between healthy human individuals. Details on this clone: Antigen specificity is unknown.

The protocol was immunoSEQ multiplex PCR, while the TCRdb copy is restricted to in-frame clones and leaves out a portion. This sample carries millions of clones, about 95% of them seen once, and the ten largest clones take roughly 1%. CD8 cells regarded as naive lacked CD45RO, were positively chosen for CCR7, and omitted terminally differentiated effector memory CD45RA+ cells. All the donors were Caucasian adults who lived in Nashville, Tennessee. In germline, CDR1 is MNHEY, CDR2 SMNVEV (reference sequence). This CDR3 comprises 16 residues. With 4 bases clipped from V and 8 bases from J, the junction kept 15 bases outside the gene matches. Study-wide results and limits: A handful of donors had about 5% of their naive CD4 clonotypes in common.

This clonotype was sampled from a man aged 18 to 30 in good health. The V call is TRBV27, the J call TRBJ2-7; TRBD1 matches 9 bases. Sequencing used naive CD8+ T cells sorted from blood. CDR3: CASSWSGGDRDYQQYF. The CDR3 region has the DNA TGTGCCAGCAGTTGGAGTGGGGGGGACAGGGACTATCAGCAGTACTTC.